This T cell receptor beta chain was observed in a study of blood T cell repertoires in COVID-19. Study details: Acute and convalescent COVID-19 specimens originated in the United States, Italy and Spain. From T cells, B-cell-depleted T cells, or PBMCs came the material, which was cDNA or gDNA.

In the study's own analysis: Amplification of reference gene primers was used by the study to estimate nucleated cell counts. Sequencing used immunoSEQ multiplex PCR; TCRdb keeps in-frame clones, though not all of them. V, J and clone size are those of that table, while D and trimming were read from the DNA. The table shows tens of thousands of clones, with almost 90% occurring only once. The CDR3 spans 16 residues. From germline, CDR1 is SGHTA and CDR2 FQGNSA. Losses at the gene ends were 5 bases for V and 4 bases for J; bases not matched to a gene: 8. The sequence derives from a human donor in a cohort sampled during active COVID-19. The sequenced material came from peripheral blood. The V gene is TRBV7-2, the J gene TRBJ2-2; 9 bases agree with TRBD2. CDR3 sequence (DNA): TGTGCCAGCAGCCCCGGGACTAGCCGTCGCACCGGGGAGCTGTTTTTT. Translating gives CASSPGTSRRTGELFF.